This TCR beta chain derives from a study of technical replicates of blood from a handful of donors. Sequencing was performed with immunoSEQ multiplex PCR; in TCRdb, only in-frame clones are kept and a portion is missing. The sample shows approximately 70,000 clones, 91% of them seen only once. Germline CDR1 is SEHNR and CDR2 is FQNEAQ (reference sequence). V was shortened by 4 bases and J by 0 bases, with 7 bases between the two germline ends. CDR3 length: 14 amino acids. The chain carries TRBV7-9 and TRBJ2-1; D unclear. The sequenced sample consisted of T cells isolated from PBMCs. The TCR originated in a human donor in good health. Some clones in this sample may be carry-over from other donors' samples. The CDR3 coding sequence is TGTGCCAGCAGCTCCCGGGTCTCCTACAATGAGCAGTTCTTC. It specifies CASSSRVSYNEQFF.